The next 13 T cell receptor beta chains were all read from a single sample in a study of post-analysis software for immune sequencing data. The study, taken as a whole, reports: Higher frequency in patients than in controls was seen for roughly five TRBV segments, with TRBV5-6, TRBV5-1 and TRBV20-1 among them.

Prepared libraries of TCR beta cDNA carried unique molecular identifiers. TCRdb used MiXCR to reprocess the PCR reads, holding one entry per CDR3 protein. Of about 430,000 distinct CDR3 sequences listed, roughly 38% are singletons. Antigens of these TCRs are unknown. Input material: blood. The source is a girl aged 2-9 years with multiple sclerosis.

This clonotype showed up just a few times. This chain uses TRBV6-2 or TRBV6-3 with TRBJ2-1; 14 bases align to TRBD2. Losses at the gene ends were 2 bases for V and 6 bases for J; bases not matched to a gene: 9. The CDR3 contains 18 residues. CDR1 is MNHEY and CDR2 is SVGEGT in the germline V gene. CDR3 sequence reads: CASSYVGTSGSLGNEQFF. The CDR3 DNA sequence: TGTGCCAGCAGTTACGTGGGGACTAGCGGGAGTTTGGGCAATGAGCAGTTCTTC.

A few counts support this clonotype. The CDR3 DNA is TGTGCCATCAGTGAGTTCGGAGATGGCTACACCTTC. Encoded protein: CAISEFGDGYTF. V gene TRBV10-3 combines with J gene TRBJ1-2; D call uncertain. The V and J ends lost 1 base and 6 bases respectively, with 6 bases between them. The germline V gene has CDR1 ENHRY and CDR2 SYGVKD. This CDR3 has 12 amino acids.

The CDR3 DNA reads as TGTGCCAGCAGCCTCGTGGAGGGAGGGCTGAGTTACAATGAGCAGTTCTTC. Translation gives CASSLVEGGLSYNEQFF. The chain combines TRBV7-2 with TRBJ2-1, with 7 positions matching TRBD2. The CDR3 runs to 17 residues. Germline V gives CDR1 SGHTA, CDR2 FQGNSA. J was trimmed by 4 bases and V by 5 bases; bases with no gene match: 14.

The chain joins TRBV4-3 to TRBJ2-7; D is perhaps TRBD1 or TRBD2 (7 bases each). V lost 1 base and J lost 4, with 11 bases in between. Per germline, CDR1 LGHNA and CDR2 YSLEER. This CDR3 region has 14 residues. The CDR3 protein is CASSQARGGYEQYF. Here the CDR3 DNA reads TGCGCCAGCAGCCAAGCCAGGGGGGGATACGAGCAGTACTTC.

With respect to this clonotype: The junction shows a germline mismatch at one end, possibly a read error. The chain uses TRBV12-5 and TRBJ2-1; 7 bases are a match to TRBD2. Germline-derived CDR1 and CDR2 are LGHNT and FRNRAP. This CDR3 region has 17 residues. The CDR3 bases are TGTGCTAGTGGTCTGGTACTGGGCGGGGGCTCCTACAATGAGCAGTTCTTC. This gives the protein CASGLVLGGGSYNEQFF.

This clonotype was observed a few times. The rearrangement joins TRBV28 to TRBJ2-4, with a weak D call TRBD2 (5 bases). Germline V gene data show CDR1 as MDHEN and CDR2 as SYDVKM. This CDR3 comprises 11 residues. V was cut by 6 bases and J by 13 bases, with 13 bases left in between. CDR3: CASRLHGEQYF. The CDR3 nucleotides are TGTGCCAGCAGACTCCACGGGGAGCAGTACTTC.

This clonotype was seen a handful of times. The rearrangement joins TRBV27 to TRBJ2-7; unclear D gene. The germline CDR1 and CDR2 sequences are MNHEY and SMNVEV (reference sequence). Trimming cost V 2 bases and J 2 bases, with 10 bases left between them. This CDR3 comprises 14 residues. The CDR3 region is CASSLLTPPYEQYF. The DNA for the CDR3 is TGTGCCAGCAGTTTACTAACCCCACCCTACGAGCAGTACTTC.

This clonotype was picked up a small number of times. The rearrangement links TRBV12-3 or TRBV12-4 to TRBJ2-7; D possibly corresponds to TRBD1 (5 bases). V lost 3 bases and J lost 2, with 8 bases in between. This CDR3 comprises 13 residues. The DNA for the CDR3 is TGTGCCAGCAGTTTTGCAGGGCCCTACGAGCAGTACTTC. Residues: CASSFAGPYEQYF.

This CDR3 is CASSLWGGTLNQPQHF. As DNA, the CDR3 is TGTGCCAGCAGCTTATGGGGGGGGACCCTAAATCAGCCCCAGCATTTT. V gene TRBV7-8 combines with J gene TRBJ1-5; possibly TRBD1 for D (5 bases). This CDR3 region has 16 residues. CDR1 is SGHVS and CDR2 is FQNEAQ in the germline V gene. V lost 2 bases and J 4 bases, leaving 15 bases between the germline ends.

This clonotype showed up just a few times. J is TRBJ1-5 and V is TRBV7-9; 7 nucleotides agree with TRBD1. The CDR3 spans 14 residues. Germline CDR1 is SEHNR and CDR2 is FQNEAQ (reference sequence). V lost 4 bases and J lost 6; bases outside the gene matches: 6. CDR3 protein: CASSYAQGGQPQHF. The CDR3 DNA sequence: TGTGCCAGCAGCTACGCGCAGGGGGGTCAGCCCCAGCATTTT.

This rearrangement joins TRBV5-1 to TRBJ1-1; the D gene is possibly TRBD1 (5 bases). V lost 2 bases and J lost 0, with 17 bases in between. The CDR3 length is 17 residues. The germline V gene encodes CDR1 SGHRS and CDR2 YFSETQ. The CDR3 reads CASSFSGEVKMNTEAFF. The CDR3 DNA is TGCGCCAGCAGCTTTTCGGGGGAAGTCAAAATGAACACTGAAGCTTTCTTT.

This chain links TRBV5-1 with TRBJ1-1; TRBD1 matches at 9 bases. The CDR3 has 16 amino acids. The J segment lost 6 bases and the V segment lost 0 bases, leaving 9 bases of the junction unmatched. Germline lookup yields CDR1 SGHRS and CDR2 YFSETQ. The CDR3 sequence is CASSLADFGTGSEAFF. CDR3 coding DNA: TGCGCCAGCAGCTTGGCAGATTTCGGGACAGGGTCTGAAGCTTTCTTT.

The V and J genes are TRBV12-3 or TRBV12-4 and TRBJ2-4; D call uncertain. The CDR3 runs to 14 residues. V lost 3 bases and J lost 0, with 6 bases in between. CDR3 loop: CASSFDLAKNIQYF. In DNA, the CDR3 is TGTGCCAGCAGTTTCGATCTAGCCAAAAACATTCAGTACTTC.